The rows below give T cell receptor beta chains drawn from one sample of a study of T cells in Graves' hyperthyroidism and ophthalmopathy. TCRdb itself ran the multiplex PCR reads through MiXCR, one entry per CDR3 protein. The repertoire includes 650,000 to 750,000 distinct CDR3 sequences, 14% of them detected once, and about 10% sits in the top ten. Sequencing was done on a sample of blood. Every receptor here comes from a woman aged 18 to 35 with Graves' hyperthyroidism. CDR3s include the opening cysteine and the closing phenylalanine or tryptophan. D genes are given only for firm matches. Expanded clones are given a class, and other clones once, few, many or no size at all.

TRBJ2-1,-,-,TRBV7-2,TGTGCCAGCAGCTTAACGGCAACAAGTGAGCAGTTCTTC,CASSLTATSEQFF
TRBJ2-2,-,few,TRBV20-1,TGCAGTGCTTATGACAAGCCCGGGGAGCTGTTTTTT,CSAYDKPGELFF
TRBJ1-1,-,many,TRBV18,TGTGCCAGCTCACCGCAGAACACTGAAGCTTTCTTT,CASSPQNTEAFF
TRBJ2-1,TRBD2,-,TRBV5-6,TGTGCCAGCAGCGACGGACTAGCGGGAACCTATGAGCAGTTCTTC,CASSDGLAGTYEQFF
TRBJ2-7,TRBD2,few,TRBV13,TGTGCCAGCAAACTAGCGGGAGGGAAACGTGCCTACGAGCAGTACTTC,CASKLAGGKRAYEQYF
TRBJ1-5,-,-,TRBV2,TGTGCCAGCAGTGTTCGGCCCGAGGGTCAGCCCCAGCATTTT,CASSVRPEGQPQHF
TRBJ2-6,-,few,TRBV6-4,TGTGCCAGCAGTGACGGGTATGGGGCCAACGTCCTGACTTTC,CASSDGYGANVLTF
TRBJ2-5,-,-,TRBV4-1,TGCGCCAGCACCTCGCACGTGGCCCAAGAGACCCAGTACTTC,CASTSHVAQETQYF
TRBJ1-1,-,many,TRBV12-3/TRBV12-4,TGTGCCAGCAGCCCTAGGGCCGGGAGGGCTTTCTTT,CASSPRAGRAFF
TRBJ2-7,-,many,TRBV10-1,TGCGCCAGCAGTGAGGTGGCCCGGCAGGGACCCTACGAGCAGTACTTC,CASSEVARQGPYEQYF
TRBJ2-7,-,few,TRBV25-1,TGTGCCAGCAGTGACATCCTCTCCTACGAGCAGTACTTC,CASSDILSYEQYF
TRBJ2-1,-,few,TRBV4-2,TGTGCCAGCAGCCAAGATACCCTAGCGGCAGGGGGGTACAATGAGCAGTTCTTC,CASSQDTLAAGGYNEQFF
TRBJ2-3,TRBD2,many,TRBV6-2/TRBV6-3,TGTGCCAGCAGTAAAGAGACCAAGCGGGGTCCAGATACGCAGTATTTT,CASSKETKRGPDTQYF
TRBJ2-7,-,-,TRBV7-2,TGTGCCAGCAGCTTAGTAGGAGGTCGCAATGACGAGCAGTACTTC,CASSLVGGRNDEQYF
TRBJ2-2,TRBD2,-,TRBV6-2/TRBV6-3,TGTGCCAGCAGTAGTTACGATCCCCCGGGAGGGGTCGATCACACCGGGGAGCTGTTTTTT,CASSSYDPPGGVDHTGELFF
TRBJ2-7,-,many,TRBV5-1,TGTGCCAGCAGTTTTTGGGACACTTCCTACGAGCAGTACTTC,CASSFWDTSYEQYF
TRBJ1-1,-,many,TRBV10-1,TGCGCCAGCAGTGAGTCACGGGGGAACACTGAAGCTTTCTTT,CASSESRGNTEAFF
TRBJ2-3,-,many,TRBV2,TGTGCCAGCAACGCGGGATGGGGGATTACAGATACGCAGTATTTT,CASNAGWGITDTQYF
TRBJ2-3,TRBD2,-,TRBV5-1,TGCGCCAGCTCCGCGGGAGCAGATACGCAGTATTTT,CASSAGADTQYF
TRBJ2-1,TRBD2,-,TRBV19,TGTGCCAGTAGGTTAACAAGCGGGAGAGGTTACAATGAGCAGTTCTTC,CASRLTSGRGYNEQFF
TRBJ2-5,TRBD1,-,TRBV18,TGTGCCAGCTCGTCTGGGACAGCAAAAGAGACCCAGTACTTC,CASSSGTAKETQYF